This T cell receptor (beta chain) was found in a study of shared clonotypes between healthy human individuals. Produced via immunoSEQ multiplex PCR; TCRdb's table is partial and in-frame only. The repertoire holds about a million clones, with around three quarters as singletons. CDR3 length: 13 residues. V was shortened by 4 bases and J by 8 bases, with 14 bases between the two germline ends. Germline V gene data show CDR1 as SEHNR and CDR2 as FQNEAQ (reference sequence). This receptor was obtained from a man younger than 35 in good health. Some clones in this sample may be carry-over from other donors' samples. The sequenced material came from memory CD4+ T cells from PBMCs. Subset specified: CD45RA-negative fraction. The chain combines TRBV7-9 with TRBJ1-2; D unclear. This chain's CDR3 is CASSSGRIGGYTF. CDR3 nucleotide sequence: TGTGCCAGCAGCTCAGGACGGATTGGGGGCTACACCTTC.